The clone carrying this TCR beta chain occurred many times. The target antigen is unknown. 5'-RACE, quantitative and with molecular barcodes, yielded the TCR beta libraries. TCRdb reanalysed the 5' RACE reads using MiXCR and keeps one entry per CDR3 protein. The sample holds approximately 220,000 distinct CDR3 sequences, over 9.5% seen once. The CDR3 has 15 amino acids. The germline CDR1 and CDR2 sequences are SGHTS and YDEGEE. The germline V and J ends were trimmed by 5 bases and 3 bases, with 15 bases remaining between them. The data derive from a study of CD8 T cells in ankylosing spondylitis. Overall study findings and caveats: Reports say disease-linked clones showed up significantly more in matched ankylosing spondylitis synovial fluid. Characteristic, it appeared, of ankylosing spondylitis blood was a TCR beta motif of eight or nine highly homologous variants.

The chain employs TRBV5-8 and TRBJ2-1, with a tentative D call TRBD1 (6 bases). This sequence originates from a male donor with ankylosing spondylitis or in good health (not recorded which). The sample taken for sequencing was blood, either unsorted or a sorted T cell fraction (not recorded which). The CDR3 loop is CASSSRDTGYNEQFF. The CDR3 DNA is TGTGCCAGCAGTTCCCGGGACACAGGCTACAATGAGCAGTTCTTC.